Below are 11 T cell receptor beta chains sequenced from a single sample in a study of CD8 T cells in ankylosing spondylitis (dated by TCRdb to 2017 to 2019). Library construction relied on 5' RACE. The data were produced on an Illumina HiSeq 2500. TCRdb reanalyzed the raw reads on its own, using fastp at Q25 for trimming and MiXCR for clone calling, and kept in-frame beta chains. Here each entry gathers all rows of one CDR3 protein and keeps the most common genes and DNA. Recorded for this sample are about 240,000 distinct CDR3 sequences; roughly a tenth of them occurred a single time. Roughly 6.8% of the sample is in the top ten clones. Sequencing was carried out using blood, either unsorted or a sorted T cell fraction (not recorded which). Receptors were obtained from a male donor with ankylosing spondylitis or in good health (not recorded which).

This clonotype came up many times. V is TRBV7-8 and J is TRBJ1-5; D call uncertain. This CDR3 contains 13 residues. Trimming shortened V by 0 bases and J by 6 bases, and 6 bases separated the two germline ends. The germline V gene encodes CDR1 SGHVS and CDR2 FQNEAQ. Written as DNA, the CDR3 is TGTGCCAGCAGCTTAGCTGGTAGTCAGCCCCAGCATTTT. It is translated as CASSLAGSQPQHF.

The table lists this clonotype with many counts. The rearrangement links TRBV6-1 to TRBJ2-7; the match to TRBD2 covers 9 bases. The CDR3 sequence is 15 residues long. The germline CDR1 and CDR2 sequences are MNHNS and SASEGT. Trimming took 6 bases from V and 1 from J; bases not matched to a gene: 7. For the CDR3, the DNA is TGTGCCAGCAGGGATAGCGGGAGTAGGTCCTACGAGCAGTACTTC. Translation gives CASRDSGSRSYEQYF.

This clonotype was counted ten times or more. The chain uses TRBV7-8 and TRBJ2-7; D unresolved. V lost 2 bases and J lost 7, with 12 bases in between. This CDR3 region has 13 residues. CDR1 is SGHVS, CDR2 FQNEAQ, per germline. The CDR3 DNA is TGTGCCAGCAGCTTATCCCCAGTGGGGGAGCAGTACTTC. Its protein is CASSLSPVGEQYF.

This rearrangement joins TRBV28 to TRBJ1-5, with D possibly TRBD1 on 5 matching bases. Germline loops: CDR1 MDHEN, CDR2 SYDVKM. The CDR3 loop spans 16 amino acids. V gave up 4 bases and J gave up 0 bases, with 13 bases separating them. Here the CDR3 reads CASSSPLDSSNQPQHF. DNA of the CDR3: TGTGCCAGCAGTTCACCCCTAGACAGTAGCAATCAGCCCCAGCATTTT.

This clonotype was picked up a small number of times. The chain joins TRBV5-1 to TRBJ1-4; D is undetermined. Germline loops: CDR1 SGHRS, CDR2 YFSETQ. CDR3 length: 15 residues. Trimming removed 3 bases at V and 5 bases at J, with 14 bases between. The CDR3 spells CASSSSNGQNEKLFF. CDR3 nucleotide sequence: TGCGCCAGCAGCTCCTCGAATGGTCAGAATGAAAAACTGTTTTTT.

The table lists this clonotype with a few counts. For the CDR3, the DNA is TGTGCCAGCAGTTCAAGGGACTCCACCTACGAGCAGTACTTC. Amino acid sequence: CASSSRDSTYEQYF. This chain joins TRBV7-8 and TRBJ2-7; D is possibly TRBD2 (6 bases). CDR1 and CDR2 from the germline V gene are SGHVS and FQNEAQ. This CDR3 has 14 residues. Trimming pared 6 bases from V and 2 bases from J, leaving 14 bases between.

This clonotype was detected many times. The V gene is TRBV25-1, the J gene TRBJ2-1; D is unresolved. Trimming took off 1 base at V and 7 bases at J, with 11 bases between the two ends. CDR3 size: 14 residues. Looked up from germline, CDR1 is MGHDK and CDR2 is SYGVNS. This chain's CDR3 is CASSEWLGRNEQFF. CDR3 sequence (DNA): TGTGCCAGCAGTGAATGGCTCGGAAGAAATGAGCAGTTCTTC.

In regard to this clonotype: This may come from a read error, since a much larger clone is one base off. The V and J genes are TRBV13 and TRBJ2-1, with D perhaps TRBD2 (5 bases). This CDR3 comprises 14 residues. V was clipped by 5 bases and J by 6 bases, with 14 bases between them. Looked up from germline, CDR1 is PRHDT and CDR2 is FYEKMQ (reference sequence). The CDR3 DNA is TGTGCCAGCAGCCATAGCGTCTTTTCCAATGAGCAGTTCTTC. Amino acids: CASSHSVFSNEQFF.

There are many counts of this clonotype. J is TRBJ2-1 and V is TRBV20-1; D is possibly TRBD2 (6 bases). Trimming removed 1 base from V and 10 bases from J, with 20 bases in between. Germline V gene data show CDR1 as DFQATT and CDR2 as SNEGSKA (reference sequence). This CDR3 region has 15 residues. The CDR3 loop is CSARASGDLRGEQFF. The DNA for the CDR3 is TGCAGTGCTAGAGCGTCGGGGGACTTAAGAGGGGAGCAGTTCTTC.

In this sample, this clonotype turned up many times. This sequence joins TRBV12-3 or TRBV12-4 and TRBJ2-2, with 9 bases that match TRBD1. The J segment lost 5 bases and the V segment lost 6 bases, leaving 10 bases of the junction unmatched. CDR3 length equals 16 residues. The CDR3 sequence is CASRRDRARVTGELFF. The DNA of the CDR3 is TGTGCCAGCAGACGGGACAGGGCGAGGGTTACCGGGGAGCTGTTTTTT.

This clonotype has just one count. The rearrangement links TRBV28 to TRBJ2-7; TRBD1 matches at 8 bases. The J segment lost 4 bases and the V segment lost 7 bases, leaving 9 bases of the junction unmatched. The CDR3 spans 14 residues. Germline V lookup: CDR1 MDHEN, CDR2 SYDVKM. CDR3 nucleotide sequence: TGTGCCAGCACTGTCCAGGGGGCTTGGTACGAGCAGTACTTC. Translation: CASTVQGAWYEQYF. Full variable domain (remainder filled in from reference TRBV28 and TRBJ2-7): DVKVTQSSRYLVKRTGEKVFLECVQDMDHENMFWYRQDPGLGLRLIYFSYDVKMKEKGDIPEGYSVSREKKERFSLILESASTNQTSMYLCASTVQGAWYEQYFGPGTRLTVT.